One sample yielded the 12 T cell receptor beta chains listed below, sequenced in a study of graft-versus-host responses after intestinal transplantation. The data were produced by immunoSEQ multiplex PCR, yet TCRdb's version contains in-frame clones alone and is incomplete. The sample records some 8,200 clones, about 90% being singletons. The starting material was PBMCs, obtained approximately 30 days after intestinal transplant. The receptors stem from a human patient who received an intestinal transplant, so some T cells may come from the graft donor.

This chain uses TRBV5-5 with TRBJ2-1, with 7 bases aligning to TRBD1. This CDR3 is built from 13 residues. V gave up 4 bases and J gave up 7 bases; unmatched junction bases: 5. Looked up from germline, CDR1 is SGHKS and CDR2 is YYEKEE (reference sequence). CDR3 region: CASSLGQINEQFF. The CDR3 DNA is TGTGCCAGCAGCCTGGGACAGATTAATGAGCAGTTCTTC.

The chain links TRBV9 to TRBJ2-5, with unresolved D. CDR1 and CDR2 (germline): SGDLS, YYNGEE. Trimming shortened V by 2 bases and J by 3 bases, and 11 bases separated the two germline ends. The CDR3 covers 14 residues. The DNA of the CDR3 is TGTGCCAGCAGCGTTCCCGGAGCGAAAGAGACCCAGTACTTC. Translating gives CASSVPGAKETQYF.

The CDR3 DNA sequence: TGTGCCAGCAGCTTAGGGTCGGGGGCGAACACTGAAGCTTTCTTT. This translates into CASSLGSGANTEAFF. The V call is TRBV7-9, the J call TRBJ1-1; perhaps TRBD1 as D (6 bases). Per germline, CDR1 SEHNR and CDR2 FQNEAQ (reference sequence). This CDR3 spans 15 amino acids. Trimming left V 1 base short and J 1 base short, with 10 bases between.

The CDR3 here is CASSQGEGVNTEAFF. CDR3 nucleotides: TGCGCCAGCAGCCAAGGCGAGGGGGTGAACACTGAAGCTTTCTTT. The chain combines TRBV4-1 with TRBJ1-1; D is perhaps TRBD1 (6 bases). This CDR3 contains 15 residues. The V end lost 1 base, the J end lost 0 bases, and 9 bases lay between the germline ends. CDR1 is MGHRA, CDR2 YSYEKL, per germline.

The sample holds a few counts of this clone. The chain combines TRBV2 with TRBJ2-1; TRBD2 aligns across 9 bases. The length of the CDR3 is 17 residues. The J segment lost 4 bases and the V segment lost 6 bases, leaving 13 bases of the junction unmatched. Germline CDR1 SNHLY, CDR2 FYNNEI. CDR3 coding DNA: TGTGCCAGCAGCTACTCCCCCGCTAGCGGGGTTTACAATGAGCAGTTCTTC. It translates to CASSYSPASGVYNEQFF. Variable domain in full (rest from reference TRBV2 and TRBJ2-1): EPEVTQTPSHQVTQMGQEVILRCVPISNHLYFYWYRQILGQKVEFLVSFYNNEISEKSEIFDDQFSVERPDGSNFTLKIRSTKLEDSAMYFCASSYSPASGVYNEQFFGPGTRLTVL.

CDR3 nucleotides: TGTGCCAGCAGTAAGGCCGGGAGCTCCTACAATGAGCAGTTCTTC. Its translation is CASSKAGSSYNEQFF. This rearrangement joins TRBV6-6 to TRBJ2-1; D is possibly TRBD2 (6 bases). V lost 5 bases, J lost 0 bases, and 11 bases lay in between. The CDR3 is made up of 15 amino acids. Germline V gives CDR1 MNHNY, CDR2 SVGAGI (reference sequence).

The chain carries TRBV6-1 and TRBJ2-7; D perhaps matches TRBD1 (6 bases). V dropped 2 bases and J dropped 3 bases, with 11 bases sitting between them. Germline lookup yields CDR1 MNHNS and CDR2 SASEGT. The CDR3 is made up of 14 amino acids. CDR3 region: CASSEYRGHYEQYF. In DNA, the CDR3 is TGTGCCAGCAGTGAATATCGGGGACACTACGAGCAGTACTTC.

The genes are TRBV9 and TRBJ1-1; the D is unclear. V lost 0 bases to trimming and J lost 6 bases, with 9 bases between them. The CDR3 has 13 residues. Germline CDR1 is SGDLS and CDR2 is YYNGEE. The CDR3, as DNA: TGTGCCAGCAGCGTAGTAGCATTATCTGAAGCTTTCTTT. Translating it yields CASSVVALSEAFF.

This chain joins TRBV5-4 and TRBJ1-2, with 8 bases that match TRBD1. The CDR3 runs 15 residues. The J segment lost 2 bases and the V segment lost 3 bases, leaving 6 bases of the junction unmatched. Germline values: CDR1 SGHNT, CDR2 YYREEE (reference sequence). CDR3 region: CASSWGTGHNYGYTF. CDR3 nucleotides: TGTGCCAGCAGCTGGGGGACAGGACACAACTATGGCTACACCTTC. The entire variable domain, with the rest obtained from reference TRBV5-4 and TRBJ1-2, is as follows: ETGVTQSPTHLIKTRGQQVTLRCSSQSGHNTVSWYQQALGQGPQFIFQYYREEENGRGNFPPRFSGLQFPNYSSELNVNALELDDSALYLCASSWGTGHNYGYTFGSGTRLTVV.

J is TRBJ2-3 and V is TRBV4-1; 10 nucleotides agree with TRBD2. In germline, CDR1 is MGHRA, CDR2 YSYEKL. The CDR3 is made up of 16 amino acids. V shed 2 bases and J 0 bases; nucleotides not matched to a gene: 2. The CDR3 coding sequence is TGCGCCAGCAGCCAACCTAGCGGGGGAAGCACAGATACGCAGTATTTT. This encodes CASSQPSGGSTDTQYF.

This clone occurred once. V gene TRBV25-1 combines with J gene TRBJ2-5, with D perhaps matching TRBD1 or TRBD2 (5 bases each). The germline gives CDR1 MGHDK, CDR2 SYGVNS. The CDR3 totals 15 residues. The germline V and J ends were trimmed by 7 bases and 1 base, with 16 bases remaining between them. CDR3 region: CASTRGLDTQETQYF. The DNA for the CDR3 is TGTGCCAGCACCCGGGGCCTAGATACCCAAGAGACCCAGTACTTC.

The genes are TRBV10-2 and TRBJ2-3; TRBD2 aligns across 8 bases. The CDR3 loop spans 14 amino acids. V dropped 2 bases and J dropped 4; count of bases not matched to a gene: 2. Germline-derived CDR1 and CDR2 are WSHSY and SAAADI. The CDR3 region is CASSERGGPDTQYF. The CDR3, as DNA: TGCGCCAGCAGTGAGCGGGGGGGCCCAGATACGCAGTATTTT.